This TCR beta chain was recovered during a study of beta chain features in type 1 diabetes. J was trimmed by 8 bases and V by 2 bases; bases with no gene match: 5. The CDR3 length is 13 residues. Germline CDR1 GTSNPN, CDR2 SVGIG (reference sequence). This clone appeared a few times. The investigators reverse transcribed all of the isolated RNA, so they sequenced expressed TCRB transcripts. Sequencing was performed with immunoSEQ multiplex PCR; in TCRdb, only in-frame clones are kept and a portion is missing. The table has about 470,000 clones, about 32% seen once. The chain links TRBV30 to TRBJ2-1, with 8 bases lining up with TRBD2. Material: naive CD4+ T cells from blood. This clonotype was sampled from a man between 18 and 35 years old in good health. CDR3 sequence reads: CAWSQRLAYEQFF. CDR3 bases: TGTGCCTGGAGTCAAAGACTAGCGTATGAGCAGTTCTTC.